The 20 T cell receptor beta chains in this list originate from one sample, sequenced in a study of Graves' ophthalmopathy and Graves' hyperthyroidism. TCR beta CDR3 amplification used RNA transcripts. Amplification began with first-round RT-PCR using HTBI primers, then second-round multiplex PCR was performed. TCRdb fed the multiplex PCR reads into MiXCR, producing one record per CDR3 protein. Counted here are a few hundred thousand distinct CDR3 sequences, approximately 18% occurring once; the ten biggest clones make up 2% to 3%. Sample: peripheral blood. Receptors were obtained from an adult woman with stable Graves' hyperthyroidism.

The table lists this clonotype with a few counts. The chain carries TRBV27 and TRBJ2-4, with 9 bases aligning to TRBD2. The CDR3 runs to 17 residues. Looked up from germline, CDR1 is MNHEY and CDR2 is SMNVEV (reference sequence). Trimming at V came to 4 bases and at J to 2 bases, leaving 9 bases not matched to a gene. In DNA form, the CDR3 reads TGTGCCAGCAGTTCGGGACTAGCCGGAGGTACCAAAAACATTCAGTACTTC. Its protein product is CASSSGLAGGTKNIQYF.

This clonotype was observed at least ten times. The V call is TRBV11-2, the J call TRBJ2-5; 7 bases line up with TRBD2. V lost 1 base, J lost 4 bases, and 3 bases stayed unmatched. The CDR3 has 14 residues. Germline values: CDR1 SGHAT, CDR2 FQNNGV. CDR3 sequence reads: CASSLVASGETQYF. CDR3 DNA sequence: TGTGCCAGCAGCTTAGTGGCTAGCGGAGAGACCCAGTACTTC.

This clonotype has ten or more counts. J is TRBJ2-7 and V is TRBV6-2 or TRBV6-3; the D is unclear. Germline V gene data show CDR1 as MNHEY and CDR2 as SVGEGT. Trimming removed 4 bases from V and 3 bases from J, with 4 bases in between. This CDR3 is 11 amino acids long. The CDR3 DNA follows: TGTGCCAGCAGTTTCATCTACGAGCAGTACTTC. Protein product: CASSFIYEQYF.

The genes are TRBV18 and TRBJ2-7, with 7 bases matching TRBD2. This CDR3 is built from 15 residues. V lost 5 bases, J lost 0 bases, and 7 bases stayed unmatched. Germline lookup yields CDR1 KGHSH and CDR2 LQKENI. CDR3 DNA: TGTGCCAGCTCAGGTCTAGCGGCCTCCTCCTACGAGCAGTACTTC. Its protein product is CASSGLAASSYEQYF.

This clonotype was recorded a few times. The V call is TRBV3-1, the J call TRBJ2-5; D unresolved. The CDR3 totals 14 residues. Germline CDR1 reads LGHDT; CDR2 reads YNNKEL (reference sequence). Trimming took off 4 bases at V and 1 base at J, with 10 bases between the two ends. The CDR3 DNA sequence: TGTGCCAGCAGCCTACGCACAATCCAAGAGACCCAGTACTTC. This translates into CASSLRTIQETQYF.

The sample holds many counts of this clonotype. The chain uses TRBV6-1 and TRBJ1-5; TRBD1 aligns across 9 bases. The junction had 7 bases not matched to a gene; V was cut back by 6 bases and J by 1 base. Germline CDR1 is MNHNS and CDR2 is SASEGT. The CDR3 runs 16 residues. In DNA, the CDR3 is TGTGCCAGCAGCCTAACGGACAGGGGAAGCAATCAGCCCCAGCATTTT. Translated: CASSLTDRGSNQPQHF.

In its sample, this clonotype was seen many times. The rearrangement joins TRBV5-1 to TRBJ2-7, with 10 nucleotides matching TRBD2. CDR3 length equals 16 residues. Germline V gene data show CDR1 as SGHRS and CDR2 as YFSETQ. The junction had 8 bases not matched to a gene; V was cut back by 4 bases and J by 1 base. CDR3 in amino acids: CASSPRGSGRSYEQYF. The CDR3 region has the DNA TGCGCCAGCAGCCCCCGGGGTAGCGGGAGGTCCTACGAGCAGTACTTC.

The chain links TRBV6-2 or TRBV6-3 to TRBJ2-7, with 9 bases matching TRBD2. V trimming: 4 bases; J trimming: 4 bases; junction bases outside the gene matches: 11. The CDR3 is made up of 16 amino acids. Germline V CDR1 and CDR2: MNHEY, SVGEGT. CDR3 in amino acids: CASSSGSGRISYEQYF. The CDR3 DNA sequence: TGTGCCAGCAGTTCCGGCAGCGGGAGGATTTCTTACGAGCAGTACTTC.

There are many counts of this clonotype. V and J are TRBV28 and TRBJ2-7; 9 bases are a match to TRBD1. This CDR3 comprises 14 residues. J gave up 6 bases and V 6 bases, and 9 bases lay outside the gene matches. Germline-derived CDR1 and CDR2 are MDHEN and SYDVKM. The DNA of the CDR3 is TGTGCCAGCAGCATTACAGGGGGCGCGGTCGAGCAGTACTTC. This sequence encodes CASSITGGAVEQYF.

This clonotype was counted many times. The chain couples TRBV10-3 to TRBJ1-3; D remains unclear. Germline-derived CDR1 and CDR2 are ENHRY and SYGVKD. V lost 10 bases and J 0 bases, leaving 16 bases between the germline ends. The CDR3 sequence is 15 residues long. The CDR3 loop reads CASRIDSSSGNTIYF. The DNA for the CDR3 is TGTGCCAGCAGGATCGACTCCTCCTCTGGAAACACCATATATTTT.

This clonotype was counted at least ten times. This chain uses TRBV7-2 with TRBJ2-2, with TRBD1 identical over 10 bases. From germline, CDR1 is SGHTA and CDR2 FQGNSA. V shed 5 bases, J shed 1 base, and the junction held 10 bases outside the gene matches. The CDR3 consists of 18 residues. The CDR3 spells CASSLTTGGMRNTGELFF. The CDR3 DNA follows: TGTGCCAGCAGCCTAACGACAGGGGGCATGCGGAACACCGGGGAGCTGTTTTTT.

This clonotype was seen many times. The V gene is TRBV24-1, the J gene TRBJ1-5, with D unclear. Germline V lookup: CDR1 KGHDR, CDR2 SFDVKD. Trimming took 4 bases from V and 0 from J, leaving 9 bases between them. This CDR3 comprises 15 residues. The CDR3 DNA reads TGTGCCACCAGTGACAGTCGGGCTAGCAATCAGCCCCAGCATTTT. Protein: CATSDSRASNQPQHF.

At least ten counts were recorded for this clonotype. This chain joins TRBV28 and TRBJ1-2; D uncertain. V was clipped by 6 bases and J by 4 bases, with 12 bases between them. This CDR3 is 13 amino acids long. Germline-derived CDR1 and CDR2 are MDHEN and SYDVKM. The CDR3 coding sequence is TGTGCCAGCAGCCTCGTTTTCCCCTATGGCTACACCTTC. This translates into CASSLVFPYGYTF.

This clonotype was counted at least ten times. The rearrangement uses TRBV7-8 and TRBJ2-7; either TRBD1 or TRBD2 may fit D (5 bases each). Trimming shortened V by 8 bases and J by 0 bases, and 14 bases separated the two germline ends. CDR1 and CDR2 (germline): SGHVS, FQNEAQ. The length of the CDR3 is 14 residues. The CDR3 reads CASSPGTSSYEQYF. The CDR3 nucleotides are TGTGCCAGCTCTCCCGGGACGAGCTCCTACGAGCAGTACTTC.

In its sample, this clonotype was seen many times. V and J are TRBV28 and TRBJ1-5, with 9 bases identical to TRBD1. V shed 5 bases and J 6 bases; nucleotides not matched to a gene: 11. CDR3 length: 16 amino acids. CDR1 and CDR2 (germline): MDHEN, SYDVKM. CDR3 DNA: TGTGCCAGCAGTCCATGGACAGGGGTAAACAGTCAGCCCCAGCATTTT. Translated: CASSPWTGVNSQPQHF.

Only a few counts were recorded for this clonotype. Germline and junction disagree at one end, which may indicate a read error. The gene calls are TRBV15 and TRBJ2-1; perhaps TRBD2 as D (6 bases). The germline CDR1 and CDR2 sequences are LNHNV and YYDKDF (reference sequence). This CDR3 region has 15 residues. CDR3 bases: TGCGCCACCAGCAGAGCGAGAACTAGCTACAATGAGAAGTTCTTC. It is translated as CATSRARTSYNEKFF.

V and J are TRBV12-3 or TRBV12-4 and TRBJ2-7; TRBD1 might be the D (6 bases). CDR3 size: 14 residues. V was trimmed by 6 bases and J by 3 bases, leaving 15 bases between them. CDR3 coding DNA: TGTGCCAGCAGCCCTGACCAGGGGCGCTACGAGCAGTACTTC. Translation: CASSPDQGRYEQYF.

V and J are TRBV24-1 and TRBJ2-7; 13 bases fit TRBD2. The germline gives CDR1 KGHDR, CDR2 SFDVKD. The CDR3 spans 17 residues. V lost 3 bases to trimming and J lost 3 bases; unmatched junction nucleotides: 7. The CDR3 sequence: CATSDTTGTSGIYEQYF. Here the CDR3 DNA reads TGTGCCACCAGTGATACCACCGGGACTAGCGGGATCTACGAGCAGTACTTC.

This clonotype appeared many times. The V call is TRBV6-5, the J call TRBJ1-3, with no clear D. V shed 2 bases and J shed 0 bases, with 8 bases lying between them. The CDR3 contains 15 residues. Per the germline V gene, CDR1 is MNHEY and CDR2 is SVGAGI. CDR3 amino acids: CASSYGTTSGNTIYF. CDR3 in DNA: TGTGCCAGCAGTTACGGTACGACCTCTGGAAACACCATATATTTT.

This clonotype was counted a few times. This chain connects TRBV10-1 to TRBJ2-2, with TRBD1 matching 7 bases. This CDR3 has 15 residues. CDR1 and CDR2 (germline): WNHNN, SYGVQD (reference sequence). V was clipped by 2 bases and J by 5 bases; unmatched bases: 5. CDR3: CASSEDREGTGELFF. CDR3 sequence (DNA): TGCGCCAGCAGTGAGGACAGGGAAGGGACCGGGGAGCTGTTTTTT.